This T cell receptor (beta chain) was obtained from a study of T cells in Graves' hyperthyroidism and ophthalmopathy. Study results and limitations: Before onset, by a median of around 6.1 months, the model predicted ophthalmopathy.

This clonotype was observed many times. Antigen: not known. TCR beta CDR3 regions were amplified from RNA transcripts. Using the HTBI primer set, a first-round RT-PCR was run on the TCR CDR3. One entry per CDR3 protein results from TCRdb running MiXCR on the multiplex PCR reads. The sample includes fewer than 450,000 distinct CDR3 sequences, about 18% of them seen just once. Newly diagnosed hyperthyroidism, duration under 2 months, in patients aged 18 to 65. Exclusion criteria comprised uncontrolled infection, other autoimmune disease, pregnancy or lactation. PBMCs were sourced from roughly 10 ml fresh peripheral blood. Germline V lookup: CDR1 SNHLY, CDR2 FYNNEI. The CDR3 is made up of 15 amino acids. V dropped 0 bases and J dropped 6; count of bases not matched to a gene: 5.

The clonotype originates from a woman aged 25-40 years with Graves' hyperthyroidism that later progressed to Graves' ophthalmopathy. The sample was blood. The rearrangement joins TRBV2 to TRBJ2-7, with TRBD2 matching over 10 bases. CDR3 residues: CASSEAIAGGREQYF. The CDR3 DNA follows: TGTGCCAGCAGTGAAGCGATAGCGGGAGGTCGCGAGCAGTACTTC.